This T cell receptor (beta chain) was retrieved from a study of cytomegalovirus exposure and HLA in healthy donors. This PCR relied on a set of 60 Vbeta primers and 13 Jbeta primers. TCRdb's copy holds only in-frame clones and misses some; the assay was immunoSEQ multiplex PCR. The sample carries 65,000 to 100,000 clones, roughly three quarters recorded once. Findings of the study overall: Among TCR beta chains, those listed as cytomegalovirus-associated numbered over 150.

Regarding this clone: The antigen remains undetermined.

The junction had 7 bases not matched to a gene; V was cut back by 5 bases and J by 3 bases. Looked up from germline, CDR1 is SSHAT and CDR2 is FNYEAQ (reference sequence). There are 15 residues in the CDR3. Sequencing used PBMCs. This chain connects TRBV7-7 to TRBJ2-1; 7 nucleotides agree with TRBD1. The origin of this receptor is a man between 35 and 55 years old in good health and CMV-seronegative. DNA for the CDR3: TGTGCCAGCAGCCAAGACAGGGCGGGCTACAATGAGCAGTTCTTC. As protein: CASSQDRAGYNEQFF.